This TCR beta chain was sequenced for a study of blood T cell repertoires in COVID-19. Study-level information: Sites in the United States, Italy and Spain provided acute and convalescent COVID-19 samples. PBMCs, B-cell-depleted T cells, or T cells were the source of the cDNA or gDNA that made up the material.

This CDR3 is built from 13 residues. Germline CDR1 reads LGHNA; CDR2 reads YNFKEQ. Trimming cost V 0 bases and J 11 bases; bases outside gene matches: 7. Enrollees, about 18 to 95 years old, lived in fewer than 25 US areas. Participants had their cohort set by participant-reported clinical history. Repertoires were generated with immunoSEQ multiplex PCR, while TCRdb's copy carries only in-frame clones and drops some. Among about 310,000 clones, nearly 90% were seen once, and the ten largest hold approximately 4.5%. A single count supports this clone. This receptor was obtained from a woman between 18 and 30 years old with acute COVID-19. Source material: PBMCs or T cells enriched from blood (not recorded which). This chain uses TRBV4-2 with TRBJ2-7; TRBD1 agrees at 7 bases. This CDR3 is CASSQEDRTGEYF. CDR3 bases: TGTGCCAGCAGCCAAGAGGACAGGACAGGAGAGTACTTC.